The 20 T cell receptor beta chains presented below share a single source sample, sequenced in a study of T cell clonotyping in hematopoietic cell transplantation. Sequencing used immunoSEQ multiplex PCR; TCRdb keeps in-frame clones, though not all of them. The sample contains roughly 29,000 clones, 70% to 80% of which appear only once. Sample time point: recipient sample about 28 days before transplant, after cytoreduction. The source material was peripheral blood mononuclear cells, sampled before stem cell transplant. The source is a woman aged 25 to 39 with chronic myeloid leukemia. Some clones in this sample may be carry-over from other donors' samples.

This rearrangement joins TRBV30 to TRBJ1-5; 7 bases map to TRBD1. The CDR3 length is 13 residues. Germline lookup yields CDR1 GTSNPN and CDR2 SVGIG (reference sequence). The V gene end was trimmed by 2 bases and the J gene end by 7 bases; junction bases not matched to a gene: 5. CDR3 nucleotides: TGTGCCTGGAGTACGGGGACAGAGCAGCCCCAGCATTTT. Its translation is CAWSTGTEQPQHF.

The V gene is TRBV19, the J gene TRBJ1-5; 10 bases fit TRBD1. V lost 6 bases to trimming and J lost 5 bases; unmatched junction nucleotides: 7. This CDR3 comprises 15 residues. Germline V gene lookup returns CDR1 LNHDA and CDR2 SQIVND (reference sequence). The CDR3 DNA is TGTGCCAGTAGCCTAGGGACAGGGGTTGATCAGCCCCAGCATTTT. Translated, it gives CASSLGTGVDQPQHF.

The chain recombines TRBV5-1 with TRBJ1-4; D is undetermined. The CDR3 contains 15 residues. Germline V CDR1 and CDR2: SGHRS, YFSETQ. Trimming pared 1 base from V and 7 bases from J, leaving 14 bases between. CDR3 DNA: TGCGCCAGCAGCTTGATGTGGGGATCGGGTGAAAAACTGTTTTTT. It encodes CASSLMWGSGEKLFF. Looking up the rest from reference TRBV5-1 and TRBJ1-4 gives the full variable domain: KAGVTQTPRYLIKTRGQQVTLSCSPISGHRSVSWYQQTPGQGLQFLFEYFSETQRNKGNFPGRFSGRQFSNSRSEMNVSTLELGDSALYLCASSLMWGSGEKLFFGSGTQLSVL.

The chain recombines TRBV27 with TRBJ2-2; a weak D match, TRBD1 (6 bases). Germline values: CDR1 MNHEY, CDR2 SMNVEV (reference sequence). The CDR3 extends over 11 amino acids. Trimming cost V 7 bases and J 6 bases, with 6 bases left between them. The CDR3: CASKGAGELFF. CDR3 sequence (DNA): TGTGCCAGCAAGGGGGCCGGGGAGCTGTTTTTT.

V gene TRBV2 combines with J gene TRBJ2-7; 7 bases line up with TRBD1. There are 14 residues in the CDR3. V lost 4 bases and J lost 1; bases outside the gene matches: 4. Germline V gene sequence: CDR1 SNHLY, CDR2 FYNNEI. The CDR3: CASSGQGKSYEQYF. CDR3 sequence (DNA): TGTGCCAGCAGTGGACAGGGTAAATCCTACGAGCAGTACTTC.

This clone turned up a few times. This chain joins TRBV19 and TRBJ1-2, with 9 bases identical to TRBD1. V shed 5 bases, J shed 6 bases, and the junction held 7 bases outside the gene matches. The CDR3 covers 14 residues. CDR1 LNHDA and CDR2 SQIVND come from the germline V gene (reference sequence). CDR3 in DNA: TGTGCCAGTAGTCCAACATGGACAGGGGATGGCTACACCTTC. It yields the protein CASSPTWTGDGYTF.

The J gene is TRBJ1-5, the V gene TRBV7-2; 8 bases line up with TRBD1. Trimming cost V 2 bases and J 5 bases; bases outside gene matches: 5. Germline values: CDR1 SGHTA, CDR2 FQGNSA. The CDR3 spans 15 residues. The CDR3 nucleotides are TGTGCCAGCAGCTTATTTTCAGGGGGCCATCAGCCCCAGCATTTT. Its protein product is CASSLFSGGHQPQHF. The whole variable domain, filled in from reference TRBV7-2 and TRBJ1-5, reads GAGVSQSPSNKVTEKGKDVELRCDPISGHTALYWYRQSLGQGLEFLIYFQGNSAPDKSGLPSDRFSAERTGGSVSTLTIQRTQQEDSAVYLCASSLFSGGHQPQHFGDGTRLSIL.

The V gene is TRBV4-1, the J gene TRBJ1-5; D unresolved. This CDR3 region has 13 residues. V dropped 0 bases and J dropped 6 bases, with 6 bases sitting between them. Germline CDR1 MGHRA, CDR2 YSYEKL. CDR3 loop: CASSQDVSQPQHF. In DNA form, the CDR3 reads TGCGCCAGCAGCCAAGATGTGAGTCAGCCCCAGCATTTT.

The chain uses TRBV2 and TRBJ2-5, with D tentatively TRBD2 (6 bases). Trimming left V 7 bases short and J 0 bases short, with 21 bases between. Germline V gene data show CDR1 as SNHLY and CDR2 as FYNNEI. There are 17 residues in the CDR3. The CDR3 DNA reads TGTGCCAGCATGGGAGTTAGGGACTGGGTTAACCAAGAGACCCAGTACTTC. Translation gives CASMGVRDWVNQETQYF.

The CDR3 region has the DNA TGTGCCATCAGGGGACAGGGAGACACCGGGGAGCTGTTTTTT. Its protein product is CAIRGQGDTGELFF. The chain combines TRBV10-3 with TRBJ2-2, with TRBD1 identical over 9 bases. V shed 6 bases, J shed 3 bases, and the junction held 2 bases outside the gene matches. The CDR3 spans 14 residues. The germline gives CDR1 ENHRY, CDR2 SYGVKD.

The V gene is TRBV2, the J gene TRBJ1-2, with D possibly matching TRBD1 (5 bases). CDR1 SNHLY and CDR2 FYNNEI come from the germline V gene. V lost 7 bases to trimming and J lost 2 bases, with 11 bases between them. The CDR3 has 13 residues. The CDR3 DNA sequence: TGTGCCAGCAAACGCGGGGCGAACTATGGCTACACCTTC. This sequence encodes CASKRGANYGYTF.

The CDR3 DNA reads as TGTGCCAGCAGTCCCGAAGGTGATACGCAGTATTTT. Translation: CASSPEGDTQYF. The V call is TRBV7-2, the J call TRBJ2-3; D not certain. The CDR3 is made up of 12 amino acids. Trimming took 6 bases from V and 6 from J, leaving 10 bases between them. Germline CDR1 reads SGHTA; CDR2 reads FQGNSA.

This chain connects TRBV5-1 to TRBJ1-2; D gene uncertain. Germline-derived CDR1 and CDR2 are SGHRS and YFSETQ. CDR3 length equals 15 residues. V was trimmed by 1 base and J by 2 bases, leaving 12 bases between them. The CDR3 sequence is CASSLIAADNYGYTF. DNA of the CDR3: TGCGCCAGCAGCTTGATCGCAGCCGACAACTATGGCTACACCTTC.

The rearrangement joins TRBV4-3 to TRBJ1-4; 7 bases are a match to TRBD1. V trimming: 4 bases; J trimming: 10 bases; junction bases outside the gene matches: 12. The CDR3 is 15 amino acids. From germline, CDR1 is LGHNA and CDR2 YSLEER. CDR3 in amino acids: CASSLLTGDGGKLFF. In DNA, the CDR3 is TGCGCCAGCAGCCTATTAACAGGGGACGGGGGAAAACTGTTTTTT.

V usage is TRBV6-6 and J usage is TRBJ2-1, with a possible D match to TRBD2 (6 bases). The CDR3 runs 13 residues. CDR1 MNHNY and CDR2 SVGAGI come from the germline V gene (reference sequence). Between the trimmed V and J ends, which lost 8 bases and 10 bases, there was a span of 18 bases. DNA of the CDR3: TGTGCCAGCCAGCAGGGAGGCCATGGGGAGCAGTTCTTC. It yields the protein CASQQGGHGEQFF.

The J gene is TRBJ1-6, the V gene TRBV28, with TRBD1 matching over 12 bases. This CDR3 contains 16 residues. V lost 8 bases and J lost 7; bases outside the gene matches: 9. The V gene's germline CDR1 is MDHEN and CDR2 SYDVKM. CDR3 residues: CASSTGTGGQNSPLHF. For the CDR3, the DNA is TGTGCCAGCTCCACCGGGACAGGGGGCCAAAATTCACCCCTCCACTTT.

The V gene is TRBV28, the J gene TRBJ1-2, with D possibly being TRBD1 (5 bases). The CDR3 extends over 14 amino acids. Germline lookup yields CDR1 MDHEN and CDR2 SYDVKM. Trimming cost V 11 bases and J 0 bases, with 16 bases left between them. This CDR3 reads CASRGNGANYGYTF. The CDR3 coding sequence is TGTGCCTCCCGGGGGAACGGAGCTAACTATGGCTACACCTTC.

The chain combines TRBV5-1 with TRBJ1-2, with a possible D match to TRBD1 (5 bases). Germline CDR1 is SGHRS and CDR2 is YFSETQ. V dropped 0 bases and J dropped 5 bases, with 14 bases sitting between them. This CDR3 region has 15 residues. The CDR3 DNA reads as TGCGCCAGCAGCTTGGTTCCAGGGCAACAATATGGCTACACCTTC. Translating it yields CASSLVPGQQYGYTF.

The CDR3 coding sequence is TGTGCCAGCAACCAACAGGGGATGAACACTGAAGCTTTCTTT. Amino acid sequence: CASNQQGMNTEAFF. The chain links TRBV2 to TRBJ1-1, with 7 bases fitting TRBD1. This CDR3 is built from 14 residues. Germline V gene lookup returns CDR1 SNHLY and CDR2 FYNNEI. The V gene end was trimmed by 7 bases and the J gene end by 0 bases; junction bases not matched to a gene: 5.

The chain uses TRBV25-1 and TRBJ1-1; TRBD1 matches 7 bases. Trimming took 5 bases from V and 3 from J; bases not matched to a gene: 3. CDR3 size: 13 residues. Germline CDR1 reads MGHDK; CDR2 reads SYGVNS. The CDR3 bases are TGTGCCAGCAGTACCGGGACAGACACTGAAGCTTTCTTT. Its translation is CASSTGTDTEAFF.